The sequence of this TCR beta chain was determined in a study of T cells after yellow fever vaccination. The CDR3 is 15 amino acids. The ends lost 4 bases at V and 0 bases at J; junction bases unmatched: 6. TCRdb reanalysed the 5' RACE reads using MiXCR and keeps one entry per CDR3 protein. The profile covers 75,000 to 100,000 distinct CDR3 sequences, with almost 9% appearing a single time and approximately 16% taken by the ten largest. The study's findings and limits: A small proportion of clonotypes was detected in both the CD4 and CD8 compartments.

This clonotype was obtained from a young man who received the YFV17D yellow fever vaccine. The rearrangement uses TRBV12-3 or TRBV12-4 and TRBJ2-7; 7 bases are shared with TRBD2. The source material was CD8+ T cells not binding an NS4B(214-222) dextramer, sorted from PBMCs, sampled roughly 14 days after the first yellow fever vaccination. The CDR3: CASSSGGPSSYEQYF. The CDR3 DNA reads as TGTGCCAGCAGTTCGGGGGGTCCAAGCTCCTACGAGCAGTACTTC.